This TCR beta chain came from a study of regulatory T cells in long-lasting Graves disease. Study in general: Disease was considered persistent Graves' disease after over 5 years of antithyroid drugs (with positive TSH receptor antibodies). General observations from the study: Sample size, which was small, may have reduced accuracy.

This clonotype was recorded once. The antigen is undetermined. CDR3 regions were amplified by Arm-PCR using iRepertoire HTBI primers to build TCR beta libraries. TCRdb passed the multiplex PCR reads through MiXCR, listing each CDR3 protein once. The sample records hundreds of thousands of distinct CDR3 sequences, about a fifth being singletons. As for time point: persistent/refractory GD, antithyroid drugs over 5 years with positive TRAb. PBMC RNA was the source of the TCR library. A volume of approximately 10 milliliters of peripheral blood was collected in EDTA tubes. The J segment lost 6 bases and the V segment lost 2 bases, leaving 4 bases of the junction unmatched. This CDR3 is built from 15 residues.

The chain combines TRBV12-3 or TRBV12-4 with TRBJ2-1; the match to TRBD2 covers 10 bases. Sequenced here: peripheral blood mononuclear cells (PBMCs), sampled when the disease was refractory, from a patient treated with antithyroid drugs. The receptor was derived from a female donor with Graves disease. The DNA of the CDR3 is TGTGCCAGCAGTTTAAGCGGGAGGGCCGTCAATGAGCAGTTCTTC. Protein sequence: CASSLSGRAVNEQFF.